This T cell receptor (beta chain) was identified during a study of blood T cell repertoires in COVID-19. Study context: Researchers got acute and convalescent COVID-19 samples from the United States, Italy and Spain. In each case, the material was cDNA or gDNA derived from T cells, B-cell-depleted T cells, or PBMCs.

V was clipped by 4 bases and J by 6 bases, with 12 bases between them. The CDR3 loop spans 13 amino acids. CDR1 is KGHDR, CDR2 SFDVKD, per germline. Method: immunoSEQ multiplex PCR; TCRdb's copy keeps in-frame clones and lacks some. This table holds some 41,000 clones, approximately 83% found once. The sample consisted of peripheral blood. The receptor's source is a man at least 80 years old in a cohort sampled during active COVID-19. The rearrangement joins TRBV24-1 to TRBJ2-7, with D possibly TRBD2 on 6 matching bases. The CDR3 is CATSDTGTSEQYF. CDR3 DNA: TGTGCCACCAGTGACACCGGGACTTCCGAGCAGTACTTC.